A selection of T cell receptor beta chains follows, all from one sample in a study of graft-versus-host responses after intestinal transplantation. No cognate antigen is known for these TCRs. The table came from immunoSEQ multiplex PCR; TCRdb's copy has only in-frame clones and leaves some out. The sample lists 78,000 or so clones, 80% to 90% occurring once. Sequencing was performed on unstimulated CD8+ T cells sorted from spleen or lymph node cells, taken before transplant. The receptors derive from a human donor who was the organ donor for an intestinal transplant. The CDR3 runs from the conserved cysteine through the conserved F or W. Fields, in order: V gene, J gene, CDR3 length, CDR3 protein.

v_call: TRBV5-5
j_call: TRBJ1-2
cdr3_length: 18
cdr3_aa: CASSLTGTGGVGDYGYTF

v_call: TRBV10-3
j_call: TRBJ1-1
cdr3_length: 15
cdr3_aa: CAISEGTGLNTEAFF

v_call: TRBV5-1
j_call: TRBJ1-3
cdr3_length: 15
cdr3_aa: CASSLESGDGNTIYF

v_call: TRBV5-1
j_call: TRBJ2-7
cdr3_length: 15
cdr3_aa: CASSLKDRVSYEQYF

v_call: TRBV5-1
j_call: TRBJ1-1
cdr3_length: 13
cdr3_aa: CASSLTGGTEAFF

v_call: TRBV10-2
j_call: TRBJ1-5
cdr3_length: 13
cdr3_aa: CASRLDSNQPQHF

v_call: TRBV4-2
j_call: TRBJ2-5
cdr3_length: 16
cdr3_aa: CASSHVVRRTQETQYF

v_call: TRBV27
j_call: TRBJ2-7
cdr3_length: 14
cdr3_aa: CASSLSGGPYEQYF

v_call: TRBV5-6
j_call: TRBJ2-6
cdr3_length: 18
cdr3_aa: CASSLDRGVNSGANVLTF

v_call: TRBV7-6
j_call: TRBJ2-7
cdr3_length: 13
cdr3_aa: CASSLALGSEQYF

v_call: TRBV6-5
j_call: TRBJ2-1
cdr3_length: 15
cdr3_aa: CASSYNRVSYNEQFF

v_call: TRBV5-6
j_call: TRBJ1-1
cdr3_length: 13
cdr3_aa: CASSLLANTEAFF

v_call: TRBV7-2
j_call: TRBJ1-2
cdr3_length: 15
cdr3_aa: CASSLGGSSNYGYTF

v_call: TRBV4-1
j_call: TRBJ1-6
cdr3_length: 15
cdr3_aa: CASSQVQDYNSPLHF

v_call: TRBV6-1
j_call: TRBJ1-1
cdr3_length: 12
cdr3_aa: CASGFSGTEAFF

v_call: TRBV7-9
j_call: TRBJ1-1
cdr3_length: 16
cdr3_aa: CASSLGGAGMMTEAFF

v_call: TRBV6-1
j_call: TRBJ1-6
cdr3_length: 14
cdr3_aa: CASSWRTGQGPLHF

v_call: TRBV6-4
j_call: TRBJ2-1
cdr3_length: 15
cdr3_aa: CASSPLSGGVEEQFF

v_call: TRBV7-2
j_call: TRBJ2-1
cdr3_length: 18
cdr3_aa: CASSHTPAGQGARWEQFF

v_call: TRBV5-1
j_call: TRBJ1-6
cdr3_length: 16
cdr3_aa: CASSLDRYLRVSPLHF

v_call: TRBV27
j_call: TRBJ2-5
cdr3_length: 18
cdr3_aa: CASSLYGSLGTGEETQYF

v_call: TRBV7-9
j_call: TRBJ2-5
cdr3_length: 13
cdr3_aa: CASSLGGGTDLYF

v_call: TRBV6-1
j_call: TRBJ1-2
cdr3_length: 15
cdr3_aa: CASSGLLSGGYGYTF

v_call: TRBV27
j_call: TRBJ2-2
cdr3_length: 15
cdr3_aa: CASSLAGTGTGELFF

v_call: TRBV29-1
j_call: TRBJ1-2
cdr3_length: 13
cdr3_aa: CSVEGAHNYGYTF

v_call: TRBV6-1
j_call: TRBJ1-1
cdr3_length: 14
cdr3_aa: CASSEGQENTEAFF

v_call: TRBV5-1
j_call: TRBJ1-2
cdr3_length: 14
cdr3_aa: CASSRWRANYGYTF

v_call: TRBV19
j_call: TRBJ1-4
cdr3_length: 17
cdr3_aa: CASSMGWTSLANEKLFF

v_call: TRBV2
j_call: TRBJ2-1
cdr3_length: 13
cdr3_aa: CASSDMGGNEQFF

v_call: TRBV5-5
j_call: TRBJ1-4
cdr3_length: 14
cdr3_aa: CASSLAQGREKLFF

v_call: TRBV5-4
j_call: TRBJ2-7
cdr3_length: 14
cdr3_aa: CASSHTGGPYEQYF

v_call: TRBV6-7
j_call: TRBJ2-2
cdr3_length: 16
cdr3_aa: CASSYSSIDIPGELFF

v_call: TRBV7-9
j_call: TRBJ2-3
cdr3_length: 18
cdr3_aa: CASSPKGLAGGRSDTQYF

v_call: TRBV18
j_call: TRBJ2-3
cdr3_length: 16
cdr3_aa: CASSPLRGMYFNTQYF

v_call: TRBV7-9
j_call: TRBJ1-1
cdr3_length: 14
cdr3_aa: CASSGEGGSTEAFF

v_call: TRBV28
j_call: TRBJ2-2
cdr3_length: 14
cdr3_aa: CASSLAQGGGELFF

v_call: TRBV11-2
j_call: TRBJ1-1
cdr3_length: 17
cdr3_aa: CASSLVPRQPEKTEAFF